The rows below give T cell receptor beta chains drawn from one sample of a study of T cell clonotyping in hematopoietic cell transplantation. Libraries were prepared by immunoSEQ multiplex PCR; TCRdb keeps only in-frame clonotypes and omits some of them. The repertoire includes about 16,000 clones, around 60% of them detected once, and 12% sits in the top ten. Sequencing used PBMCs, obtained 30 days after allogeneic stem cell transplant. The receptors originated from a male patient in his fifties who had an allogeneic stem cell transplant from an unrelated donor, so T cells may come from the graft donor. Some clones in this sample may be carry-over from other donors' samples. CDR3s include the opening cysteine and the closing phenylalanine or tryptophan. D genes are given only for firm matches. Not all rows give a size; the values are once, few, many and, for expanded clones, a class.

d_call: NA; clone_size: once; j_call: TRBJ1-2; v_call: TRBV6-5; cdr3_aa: CASSPGQNYGYTF; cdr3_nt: TGTGCCAGCAGTCCTGGACAGAACTATGGCTACACCTTC
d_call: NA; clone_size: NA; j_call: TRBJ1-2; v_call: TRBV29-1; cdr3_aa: CSVEPRERVIYGYTF; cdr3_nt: TGCAGCGTTGAACCCAGGGAAAGAGTGATCTATGGCTACACCTTC
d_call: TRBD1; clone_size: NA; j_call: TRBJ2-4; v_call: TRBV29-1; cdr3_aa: CSVEGWTGDLNIQYF; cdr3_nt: TGCAGCGTTGAAGGATGGACAGGCGACTTAAACATTCAGTACTTC
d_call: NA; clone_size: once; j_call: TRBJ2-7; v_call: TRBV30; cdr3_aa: CAWSAHDREQYF; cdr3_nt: TGTGCCTGGAGTGCCCATGACAGGGAGCAGTACTTC
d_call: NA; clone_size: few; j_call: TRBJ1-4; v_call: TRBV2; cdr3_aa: CASSDRRNNEKLFF; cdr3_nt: TGTGCCAGCAGTGATAGGAGGAATAATGAAAAACTGTTTTTT
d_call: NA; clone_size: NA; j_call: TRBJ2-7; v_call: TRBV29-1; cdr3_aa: CSVTRAFGGVEQYF; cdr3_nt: TGCAGCGTAACGCGGGCATTCGGGGGAGTCGAGCAGTACTTC
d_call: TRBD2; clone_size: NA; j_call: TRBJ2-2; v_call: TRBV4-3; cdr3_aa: CASSQGLAGNTGELFF; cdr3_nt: TGCGCCAGCAGCCAGGGACTAGCGGGGAACACCGGGGAGCTGTTTTTT
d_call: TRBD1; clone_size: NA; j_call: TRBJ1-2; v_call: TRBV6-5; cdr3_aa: CASSRTGGLYGYTF; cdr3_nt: TGTGCCAGCAGTCGGACAGGGGGTTTATATGGCTACACCTTC
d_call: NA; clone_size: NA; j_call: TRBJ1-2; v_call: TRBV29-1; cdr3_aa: CSVVTGIGYTF; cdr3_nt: TGCAGCGTTGTTACCGGGATTGGCTACACCTTC
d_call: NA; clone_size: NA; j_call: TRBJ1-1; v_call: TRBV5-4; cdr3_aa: CASRTGFDTEAFF; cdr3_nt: TGTGCCAGCAGAACGGGGTTCGACACTGAAGCTTTCTTT
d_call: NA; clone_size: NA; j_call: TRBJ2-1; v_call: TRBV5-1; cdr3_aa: CASSWGQSYNEQFF; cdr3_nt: TGCGCCAGCAGCTGGGGACAATCCTACAATGAGCAGTTCTTC
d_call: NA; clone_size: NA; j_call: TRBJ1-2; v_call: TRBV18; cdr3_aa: CASSPGQDYGYTF; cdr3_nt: TGTGCCAGCTCACCAGGGCAGGACTATGGCTACACCTTC
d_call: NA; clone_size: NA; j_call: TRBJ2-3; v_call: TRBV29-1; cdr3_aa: CSVEVGASTDTQYF; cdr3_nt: TGCAGCGTTGAAGTAGGGGCCAGCACAGATACGCAGTATTTT
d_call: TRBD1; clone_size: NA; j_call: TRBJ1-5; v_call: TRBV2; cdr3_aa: CASSVGQGVYQPQHF; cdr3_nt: TGTGCCAGCAGTGTGGGACAGGGAGTCTATCAGCCCCAGCATTTT
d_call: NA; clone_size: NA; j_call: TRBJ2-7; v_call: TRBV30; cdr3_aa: CAWSVRWGVSYEQYF; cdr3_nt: TGTGCCTGGAGTGTGAGGTGGGGGGTCTCCTACGAGCAGTACTTC
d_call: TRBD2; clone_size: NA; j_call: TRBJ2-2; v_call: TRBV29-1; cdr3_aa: CSVGTSQNTGELFF; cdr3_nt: TGCAGCGTTGGGACTAGCCAGAACACCGGGGAGCTGTTTTTT
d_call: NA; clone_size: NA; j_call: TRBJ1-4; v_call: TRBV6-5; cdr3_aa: CASSYTRGREKLFF; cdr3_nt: TGTGCCAGCAGTTACACCCGGGGGCGGGAAAAACTGTTTTTT
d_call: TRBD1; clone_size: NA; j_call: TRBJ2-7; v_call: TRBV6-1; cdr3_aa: CASSEGTGSSEQYF; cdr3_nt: TGTGCCAGCAGTGAAGGGACAGGTTCCAGCGAGCAGTACTTC
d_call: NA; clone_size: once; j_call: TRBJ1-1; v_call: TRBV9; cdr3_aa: CASSPLRGNTEAFF; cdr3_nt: TGTGCCAGCAGCCCCCTCAGAGGGAACACTGAAGCTTTCTTT
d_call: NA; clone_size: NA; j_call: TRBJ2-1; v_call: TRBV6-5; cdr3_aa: CARRDGRSYNEQFF; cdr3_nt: TGTGCCAGGCGGGACGGAAGATCCTACAATGAGCAGTTCTTC
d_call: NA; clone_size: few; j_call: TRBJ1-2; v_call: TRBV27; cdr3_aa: CASSLSAGNGYTF; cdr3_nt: TGTGCCAGCAGTTTATCGGCAGGGAATGGCTACACCTTC
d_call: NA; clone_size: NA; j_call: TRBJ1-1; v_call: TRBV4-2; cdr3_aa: CASSRNTEAFF; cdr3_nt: TGTGCCAGCAGCAGAAACACTGAAGCTTTCTTT
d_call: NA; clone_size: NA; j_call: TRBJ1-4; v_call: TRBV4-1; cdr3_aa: CTSSQGITQKLFF; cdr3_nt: TGCACCAGCAGCCAGGGGATCACCCAAAAACTGTTTTTT
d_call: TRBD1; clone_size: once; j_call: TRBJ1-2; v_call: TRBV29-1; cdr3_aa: CSASGTALTNYGYTF; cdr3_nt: TGCAGCGCCTCCGGGACAGCCCTTACTAACTATGGCTACACCTTC